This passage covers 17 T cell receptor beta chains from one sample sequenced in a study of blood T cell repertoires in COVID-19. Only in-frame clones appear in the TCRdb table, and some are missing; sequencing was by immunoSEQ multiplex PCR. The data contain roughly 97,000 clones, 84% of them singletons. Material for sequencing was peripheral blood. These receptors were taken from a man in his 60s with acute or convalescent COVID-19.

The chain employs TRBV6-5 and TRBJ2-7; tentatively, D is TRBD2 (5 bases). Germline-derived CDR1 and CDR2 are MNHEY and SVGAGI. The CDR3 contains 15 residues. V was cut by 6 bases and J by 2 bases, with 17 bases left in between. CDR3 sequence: CASSRLSGLPYEQYF. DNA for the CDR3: TGTGCCAGCAGCCGGTTGAGCGGACTCCCCTACGAGCAGTACTTC.

Here the CDR3 DNA reads TGTGCCAGCTCATCGTATTCGGTGGAAGCTTTCTTT. Its protein is CASSSYSVEAFF. The chain links TRBV28 to TRBJ1-1; the D is unclear. Germline-derived CDR1 and CDR2 are MDHEN and SYDVKM. The CDR3 spans 12 residues. V lost 8 bases, J lost 8 bases, and 15 bases lay in between.

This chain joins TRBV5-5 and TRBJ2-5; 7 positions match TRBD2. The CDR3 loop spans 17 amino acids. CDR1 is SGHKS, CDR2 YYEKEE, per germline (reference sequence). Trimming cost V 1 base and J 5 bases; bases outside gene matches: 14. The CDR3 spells CASSLWVVQAGRETQYF. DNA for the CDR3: TGTGCCAGCAGCTTGTGGGTTGTACAGGCCGGGAGGGAGACCCAGTACTTC.

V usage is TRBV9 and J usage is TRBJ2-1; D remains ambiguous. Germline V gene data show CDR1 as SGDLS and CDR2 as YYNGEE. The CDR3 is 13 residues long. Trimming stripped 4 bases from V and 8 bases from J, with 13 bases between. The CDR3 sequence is CASSPVIRDEQFF. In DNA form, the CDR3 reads TGTGCCAGCAGCCCAGTGATTCGGGATGAGCAGTTCTTC.

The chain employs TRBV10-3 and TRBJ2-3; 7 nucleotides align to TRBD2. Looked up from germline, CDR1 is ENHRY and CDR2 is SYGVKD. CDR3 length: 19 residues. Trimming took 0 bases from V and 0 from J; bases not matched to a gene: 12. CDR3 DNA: TGTGCCATCAGTGAGTCGCCTAGCGGCCGAATTACTAGCACAGATACGCAGTATTTT. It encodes CAISESPSGRITSTDTQYF.

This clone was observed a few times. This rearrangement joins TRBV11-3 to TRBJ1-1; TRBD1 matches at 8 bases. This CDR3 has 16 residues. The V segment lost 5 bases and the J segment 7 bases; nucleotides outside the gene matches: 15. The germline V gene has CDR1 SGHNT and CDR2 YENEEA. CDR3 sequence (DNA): TGTGCCAGCAGCCCTAGGTTTACAGGGGGGGCGAATGAAGCTTTCTTT. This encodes CASSPRFTGGANEAFF. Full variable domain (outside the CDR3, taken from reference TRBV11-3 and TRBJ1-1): EAGVVQSPRYKIIEKKQPVAFWCNPISGHNTLYWYLQNLGQGPELLIRYENEEAVDDSQLPKDRFSAERLKGVDSTLKIQPAELGDSAVYLCASSPRFTGGANEAFFGQGTRLTVV.

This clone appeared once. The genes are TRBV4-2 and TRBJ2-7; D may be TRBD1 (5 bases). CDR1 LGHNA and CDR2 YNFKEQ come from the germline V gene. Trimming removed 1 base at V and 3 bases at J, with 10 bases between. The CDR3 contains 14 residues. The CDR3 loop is CASSQGPGNYEQYV. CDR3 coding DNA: TGTGCCAGCAGCCAAGGTCCAGGGAACTACGAGCAGTACGTC.

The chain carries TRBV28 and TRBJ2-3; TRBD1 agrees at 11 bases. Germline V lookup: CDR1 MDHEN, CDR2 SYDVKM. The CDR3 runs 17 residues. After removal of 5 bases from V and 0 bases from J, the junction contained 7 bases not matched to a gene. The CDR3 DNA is TGTGCCAGCAGTCTCTTGGGGACAGGGGGAAGCACAGATACGCAGTATTTT. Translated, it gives CASSLLGTGGSTDTQYF.

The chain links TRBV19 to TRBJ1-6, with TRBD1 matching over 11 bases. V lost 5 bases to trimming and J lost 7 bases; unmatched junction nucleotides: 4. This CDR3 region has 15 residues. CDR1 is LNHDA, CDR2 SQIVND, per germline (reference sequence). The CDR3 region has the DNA TGTGCCAGTAGTCAAGGGACAGGGGGGAATTCACCCCTCCACTTT. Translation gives CASSQGTGGNSPLHF.

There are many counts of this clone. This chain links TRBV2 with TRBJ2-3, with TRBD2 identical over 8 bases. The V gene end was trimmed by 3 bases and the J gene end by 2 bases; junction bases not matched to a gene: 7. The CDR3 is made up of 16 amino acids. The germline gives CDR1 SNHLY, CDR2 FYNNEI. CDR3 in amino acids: CASSDRTSRATDTQYF. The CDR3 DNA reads TGTGCCAGCAGTGACAGGACTAGCCGGGCCACAGATACGCAGTATTTT.

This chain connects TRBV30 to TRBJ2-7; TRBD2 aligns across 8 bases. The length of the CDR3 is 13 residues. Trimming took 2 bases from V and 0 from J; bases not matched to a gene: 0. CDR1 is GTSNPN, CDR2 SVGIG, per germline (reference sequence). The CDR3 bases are TGTGCCTGGAGTAGCGGGAGCTCCTACGAGCAGTACGTC. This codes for CAWSSGSSYEQYV.

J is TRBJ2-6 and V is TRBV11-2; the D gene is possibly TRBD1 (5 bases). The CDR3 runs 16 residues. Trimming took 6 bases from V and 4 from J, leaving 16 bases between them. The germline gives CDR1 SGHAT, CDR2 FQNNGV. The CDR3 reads CASSLQVPTGANVLTF. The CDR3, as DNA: TGTGCCAGCAGTTTACAGGTCCCAACCGGGGCCAACGTCCTGACTTTC. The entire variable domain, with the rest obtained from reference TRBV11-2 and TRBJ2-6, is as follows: EAGVAQSPRYKIIEKRQSVAFWCNPISGHATLYWYQQILGQGPKLLIQFQNNGVVDDSQLPKDRFSAERLKGVDSTLKIQPAKLEDSAVYLCASSLQVPTGANVLTFGAGSRLTVL.

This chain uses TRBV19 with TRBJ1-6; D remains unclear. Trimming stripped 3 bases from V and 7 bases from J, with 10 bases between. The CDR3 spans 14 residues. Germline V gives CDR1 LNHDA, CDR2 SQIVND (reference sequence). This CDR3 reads CASSMFNSNSPLHF. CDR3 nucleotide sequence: TGTGCCAGTAGTATGTTTAATTCGAATTCACCCCTCCACTTT.

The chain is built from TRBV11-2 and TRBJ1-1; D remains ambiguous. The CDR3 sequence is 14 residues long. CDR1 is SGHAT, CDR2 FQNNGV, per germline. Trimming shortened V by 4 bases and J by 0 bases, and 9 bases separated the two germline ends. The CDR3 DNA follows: TGTGCCAGCAGCTCCTACAGCCTGAACACTGAAGCTTTCTTT. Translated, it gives CASSSYSLNTEAFF.

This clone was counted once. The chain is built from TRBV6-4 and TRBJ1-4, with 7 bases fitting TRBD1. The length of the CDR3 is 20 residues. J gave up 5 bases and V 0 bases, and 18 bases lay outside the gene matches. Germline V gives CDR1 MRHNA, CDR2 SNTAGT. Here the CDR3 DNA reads TGTGCCAGCAGTGACTCGAGTCTGACAGGGCCCCAGGAATTGAATGAAAAACTGTTTTTT. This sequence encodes CASSDSSLTGPQELNEKLFF.

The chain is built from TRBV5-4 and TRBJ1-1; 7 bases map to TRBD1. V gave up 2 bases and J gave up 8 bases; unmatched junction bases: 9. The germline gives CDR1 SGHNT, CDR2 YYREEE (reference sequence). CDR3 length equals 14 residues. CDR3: CASSFVPRDSEAFF. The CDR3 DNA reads TGTGCCAGCAGCTTTGTCCCGCGGGACAGCGAAGCTTTCTTT.

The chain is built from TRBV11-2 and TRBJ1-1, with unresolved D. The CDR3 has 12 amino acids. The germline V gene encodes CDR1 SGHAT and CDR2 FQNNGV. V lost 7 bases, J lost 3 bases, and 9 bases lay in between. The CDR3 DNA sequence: TGTGCCAGCACCCTCGGGGACACTGAAGCTTTCTTT. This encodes CASTLGDTEAFF.